The 8 T cell receptor beta chains below all came from one sample that was sequenced in a study of CD8+CD57+ T cells in acquired aplastic anemia. Genomic DNA, serving as template, underwent TCR beta VDJ and CDR3 profiling. TCRdb itself ran the reads through MiXCR, one entry per CDR3 protein. In the table there are hundreds of thousands of distinct CDR3 sequences, 56% of which are singletons. Sequenced input: sorted CD4+, CD8+, or CD8+CD57+ T cells (not recorded which) from PBMCs. The receptor source for this set is a human donor with severe aplastic anemia or a healthy control (not recorded which).

The chain is built from TRBV29-1 and TRBJ1-1; a weak D match, TRBD1 (6 bases). V shed 7 bases and J shed 0 bases, with 12 bases lying between them. This CDR3 has 13 amino acids. Per germline, CDR1 SQVTM and CDR2 ANQGSEA. DNA of the CDR3: TGCAGCGGCCGGGACACTATGAACACTGAAGCTTTCTTT. Its protein product is CSGRDTMNTEAFF.

This clonotype is a singleton in its sample. A much larger clonotype is one base distant, so this may be a read error. The rearrangement joins TRBV5-1 to TRBJ2-3; D is tentatively TRBD1 or TRBD2 (5 bases each). Germline V gene sequence: CDR1 SGHRS, CDR2 YFSETQ. CDR3 length: 16 residues. The V end lost 0 bases, the J end lost 1 base, and 12 bases lay between the germline ends. CDR3 sequence (DNA): TGCGCCAGCAGCTTGGGGGGGATCCTTCGCACAGATACGCAGTATTTT. This translates into CASSLGGILRTDTQYF.

The rearrangement joins TRBV20-1 to TRBJ2-7; 10 positions agree with TRBD2. The V gene's germline CDR1 is DFQATT and CDR2 SNEGSKA (reference sequence). The ends lost 5 bases at V and 6 bases at J; junction bases unmatched: 10. The CDR3 has 14 amino acids. CDR3 coding DNA: TGCAGTGCTTCTAGCGGGGGAGGGGAGCGCGAGCAGTACTTC. Encoded protein: CSASSGGGEREQYF.

The chain has TRBV9 and TRBJ2-5; TRBD2 agrees at 10 bases. After removal of 0 bases from V and 5 bases from J, the junction contained 7 bases not matched to a gene. Per germline, CDR1 SGDLS and CDR2 YYNGEE. The CDR3 contains 16 residues. The CDR3 DNA sequence: TGTGCCAGCAGCGTAGAGGCAGCGGGGGGGGGGGAGACCCAGTACTTC. This encodes CASSVEAAGGGETQYF.

This clonotype was counted ten times or more. The V gene is TRBV20-1, the J gene TRBJ1-1; D gene ambiguous. Trimming took 0 bases from V and 4 from J, leaving 6 bases between them. The CDR3 is 12 amino acids. Per germline, CDR1 DFQATT and CDR2 SNEGSKA (reference sequence). The DNA for the CDR3 is TGCAGTGCTAGAGAAGGAGGCACTGAAGCTTTCTTT. Translating gives CSAREGGTEAFF.

There are many counts of this clonotype. The V gene is TRBV12-3 or TRBV12-4, the J gene TRBJ2-2; weak D call: TRBD2 (5 bases). The V end lost 3 bases, the J end lost 5 bases, and 16 bases lay between the germline ends. This CDR3 spans 16 amino acids. CDR3 DNA sequence: TGTGCCAGCAGTTTCGCCAGGACTCGTAGTACCGGGGAGCTGTTTTTT. This encodes CASSFARTRSTGELFF.

This clonotype was seen more than once but under ten times. This could be a read error, since a much larger clone is one nucleotide away. The chain employs TRBV7-2 and TRBJ1-5; D is undetermined. V gave up 3 bases and J gave up 3 bases, with 12 bases separating them. Germline CDR1 is SGHTA and CDR2 is FQGNSA. The CDR3 contains 15 residues. CDR3 bases: TGTGCCAGCAGCTTTGGAGGACGGGACAATCAGCCCCAGCATTTT. Its protein is CASSFGGRDNQPQHF.

The CDR3 reads CASSQEEGEQFF. In DNA, the CDR3 is TGTGCCAGCAGCCAAGAGGAGGGGGAGCAGTTCTTC. This chain links TRBV6-1 with TRBJ2-1; D may be TRBD2 (6 bases). The CDR3 totals 12 residues. The germline CDR1 and CDR2 sequences are MNHNS and SASEGT. Trimming removed 6 bases from V and 10 bases from J, with 13 bases in between.